This T cell receptor (beta chain) was sequenced for a study of tissue T cells after allogeneic stem cell transplantation. Study details: Of the grafts for graft-versus-host disease patients, several were unmodified and three CD34-selected.

Study-wide results and limits: Motif-based clustering found tissue-specific repertoire signatures shared across patients, though few clones were shared.

This table comes from immunoSEQ multiplex PCR, and its TCRdb copy is limited to in-frame clones, with some not included. Seen here are under 50,000 clones, around 90% observed once, and the top ten hold roughly 3.8%. Worth noting for this clone: As yet, its antigen is unknown.

The material was blood, obtained before transplantation. This clonotype was sampled from a woman aged 40-70 years who later had graft-versus-host disease after an allogeneic stem cell transplant.

The CDR3 loop is CASSQVTGPGELFF. CDR3 nucleotide sequence: TGTGCCAGCAGCCAAGTTACAGGCCCCGGGGAGCTGTTTTTT. The V gene is TRBV5-5, the J gene TRBJ2-2, with a tentative D call TRBD1 (5 bases). This CDR3 comprises 14 residues. The germline gives CDR1 SGHKS, CDR2 YYEKEE (reference sequence). V gave up 4 bases and J gave up 6 bases, with 13 bases separating them.